Listed below are T cell receptor beta chains from one sample, sequenced in a study of blood T cell repertoires in COVID-19. Sequenced by immunoSEQ multiplex PCR; TCRdb stores in-frame clones only, minus some. The repertoire consists of about 210,000 clones, with around nine tenths occurring once and the leading ten covering roughly 3%. The sample consisted of peripheral blood. Receptors were obtained from a man aged 55-75 years with acute or convalescent COVID-19. CDR3s include the opening cysteine and the closing phenylalanine or tryptophan.

V gene,CDR3 protein
TRBV7-9,CASSVSEAFF
TRBV5-4,CASSLATTSGGDTQYF
TRBV5-1,CASSARAGISPLHF
TRBV16,CASSQSAWRGTDTQYF
TRBV11-2,CASSLEGQSTDTQYF
TRBV2,CASTLQGRYGYTF
TRBV28,CASSSGTRGETQYF
TRBV5-1,CASSLAGGASSYNEQFF
TRBV7-2,CASSLEVAGELFF
TRBV5-5,CASSLRDSVSYEQYF
TRBV6-2/TRBV6-3,CASSYSMESGPYAQPQHF
TRBV10-3,CAQPGVAGDPVSYEQYF
TRBV6-5,CASSKGTGTGELFF
TRBV11-2,CASSLDVSGGTDTQYF
TRBV6-5,CASLTGVNTGELFF
TRBV5-4,CASSSPQVNTEAFF
TRBV7-2,CASSSHGTGNTEAFF
TRBV4-2,CASSQARGASETQYF
TRBV3-1/TRBV3-2,CASSQENGRGRDTQYF
TRBV28,CASSAPRDRGNEKLFF
TRBV9,CASSVEPGQETQYF
TRBV6-5,CASSFVRGTSEAFF
TRBV5-6,CASSFTDYNEQFF
TRBV11-2,CASSPSPAGYQVEQFF
TRBV19,CASSIVGALNTGELFF
TRBV6-2/TRBV6-3,CASSPLQGVGTQYF
TRBV5-3,CARSSLAGGTSTDTQYF
TRBV5-4,CASSLWALIGTEAFF
TRBV11-2,CASSPASTAYEQYF
TRBV4-3,CASSVLQGQGNSPLHF
TRBV6-2/TRBV6-3,CASSQPSGPNYNEQFF
TRBV10-1,CASSDLAGGDNEQFF
TRBV7-3,CASKLQGTNAQFF
TRBV11-3,CASSLGPNQETQYF
TRBV6-6,CASSSDRGRLGDEQYF
TRBV19,CASKDLGRGAPDTQYF
TRBV10-3,CAISESTVLNTEAFF